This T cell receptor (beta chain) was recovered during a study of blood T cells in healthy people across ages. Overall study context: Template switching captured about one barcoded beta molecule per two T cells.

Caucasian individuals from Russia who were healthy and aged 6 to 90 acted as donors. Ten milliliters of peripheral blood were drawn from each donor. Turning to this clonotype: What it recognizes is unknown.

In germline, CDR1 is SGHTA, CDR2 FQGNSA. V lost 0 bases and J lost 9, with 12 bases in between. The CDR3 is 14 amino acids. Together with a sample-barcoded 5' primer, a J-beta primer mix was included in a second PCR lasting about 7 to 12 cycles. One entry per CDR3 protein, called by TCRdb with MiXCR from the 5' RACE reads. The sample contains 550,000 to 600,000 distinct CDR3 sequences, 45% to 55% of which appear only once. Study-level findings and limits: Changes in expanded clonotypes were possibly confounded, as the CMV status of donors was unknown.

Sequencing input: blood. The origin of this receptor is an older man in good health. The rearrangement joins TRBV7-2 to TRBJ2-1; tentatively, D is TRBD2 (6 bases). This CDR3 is CASSLALASAEQFF. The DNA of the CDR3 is TGTGCCAGCAGCTTAGCCCTGGCTAGCGCTGAGCAGTTCTTC.